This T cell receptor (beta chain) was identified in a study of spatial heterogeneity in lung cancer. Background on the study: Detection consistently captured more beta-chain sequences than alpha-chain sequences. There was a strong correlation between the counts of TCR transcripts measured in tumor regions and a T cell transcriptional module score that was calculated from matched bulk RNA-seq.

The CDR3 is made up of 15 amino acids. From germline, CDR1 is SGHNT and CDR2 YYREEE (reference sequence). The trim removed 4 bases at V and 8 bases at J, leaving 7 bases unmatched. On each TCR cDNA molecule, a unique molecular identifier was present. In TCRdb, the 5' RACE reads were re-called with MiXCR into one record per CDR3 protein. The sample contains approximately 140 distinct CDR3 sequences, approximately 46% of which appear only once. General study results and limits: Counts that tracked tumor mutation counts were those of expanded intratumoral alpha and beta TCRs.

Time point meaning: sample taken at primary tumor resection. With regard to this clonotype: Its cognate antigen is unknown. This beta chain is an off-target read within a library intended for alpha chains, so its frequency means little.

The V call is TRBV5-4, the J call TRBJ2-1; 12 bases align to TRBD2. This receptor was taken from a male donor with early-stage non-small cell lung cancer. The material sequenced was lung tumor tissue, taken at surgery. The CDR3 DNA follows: TGTGCCAGCAGCCCGGGACTAGCGGGTCGCTATGAGCAGTTCTTC. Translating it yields CASSPGLAGRYEQFF.